This is a list of T cell receptor beta chains from one sample in a study of T-cell reconstitution after alpha-beta-depleted transplantation in children. One entry per CDR3 protein results from TCRdb running MiXCR on the PCR reads. The table lists about 640,000 distinct CDR3 sequences, approximately 15% of them singletons. This specimen was PBMCs from the stem cell graft donor, taken from the stem cell graft. These receptors were collected from a human donor who donated a stem cell graft to a child with acute myeloid leukemia. Both conserved end residues are part of each CDR3. A D gene is named only where the DNA matches it firmly. A row's size may be missing; if present it is once, few, many or a size class.

v_call	clone_size	d_call	j_call	cdr3_length	cdr3_nt	cdr3_aa
TRBV29-1	.	.	TRBJ2-2	14	TGCAGCGTTGGGGGATTAGGGGGCACCGGGGAGCTGTTTTTT	CSVGGLGGTGELFF
TRBV20-1	.	.	TRBJ2-3	11	TGCAGTTCCAGATCGGGAGATACGCAGTATTTT	CSSRSGDTQYF
TRBV5-1	few	TRBD2	TRBJ2-1	18	TGCGCCAGCAGCTTTCTAGCGGGGGGCCCTAGCTCCTACAATGAGCAGTTCTTC	CASSFLAGGPSSYNEQFF
TRBV6-6	.	.	TRBJ2-2	12	TGTGCCAGCGGTCTCCAGTCCGGGGAGCTGTTTTTT	CASGLQSGELFF
TRBV20-1	many	TRBD2	TRBJ2-2	15	TGCAGTTGCCCACTCGACGGGGGGGACACCGGGGAGCTGTTTTTT	CSCPLDGGDTGELFF
TRBV29-1	many	TRBD1	TRBJ2-7	15	TGCAGCGTTGAAGTGCCAGGGGGCCTTGGAAGCGAGCAGTACTTC	CSVEVPGGLGSEQYF
TRBV6-4	many	.	TRBJ2-3	15	TGTGCCAGCAGTGACTCAGGAGGGAGCACAGATACGCAGTATTTT	CASSDSGGSTDTQYF
TRBV5-5	few	TRBD1	TRBJ2-1	15	TGTGCCAGCAGCTTCCATCCGGGACAGTACAATGAGCAGTTCTTC	CASSFHPGQYNEQFF
TRBV29-1	many	.	TRBJ1-2	12	TGCACCGCTGACAGCCAACCTCATGGCTACACCTTC	CTADSQPHGYTF
TRBV7-2	few	.	TRBJ2-6	16	TGTGCCAGCAGCCTGACACGGGACTCTGGGGCCAACGTCCTGACTTTC	CASSLTRDSGANVLTF
TRBV12-3/TRBV12-4	many	TRBD1	TRBJ1-5	15	TGTGCCAGCAGTTTAGGCGGGACAGGGGCCCAGCCCCAGCATTTT	CASSLGGTGAQPQHF
TRBV13	many	TRBD1	TRBJ2-1	15	TGTGCCAGCAGCTTTCCGGGACAGGGTGACAGTGAGCAGTTCTTC	CASSFPGQGDSEQFF
TRBV20-1	many	TRBD1	TRBJ2-5	14	TGCAGTGCTACACTCCGGGGACAGCAAGAGACCCAGTACTTC	CSATLRGQQETQYF
TRBV5-1	.	.	TRBJ2-1	17	TGCGCCAGCAGCTTGGCCTCGGGTAGGGGGTGGTACAATGAGCAGTTCTTC	CASSLASGRGWYNEQFF
TRBV4-3	many	TRBD2	TRBJ2-3	17	TGCGCCAGCAGCCAAGATCGGAGGTTAGCGGGGACAGATACGCAGTATTTT	CASSQDRRLAGTDTQYF
TRBV20-1	many	TRBD2	TRBJ2-3	18	TGCAGTGCTAGAGATCTCGCCCTAGCGGGGGGCCTCACAGATACGCAGTATTTT	CSARDLALAGGLTDTQYF
TRBV5-1	many	.	TRBJ2-7	14	TGCGCCAGCAGCTTCGGCAGGGGGGGGTACGAGCAGTACTTC	CASSFGRGGYEQYF
TRBV6-5	.	TRBD1	TRBJ2-1	15	TGTGCCAGCAGTATACAGGACAGGGGGCGAAATGAGCAGTTCTTC	CASSIQDRGRNEQFF
TRBV4-2	.	TRBD2	TRBJ2-5	17	TGTGCCAGCAGCCTGGGGGTACTAGCGGGGGGACAAGAGACCCAGTACTTC	CASSLGVLAGGQETQYF
TRBV7-2	.	.	TRBJ1-5	15	TGTGCCAGCAGCTTGGTCGGGGGCGTATATCAGCCCCAGCATTTT	CASSLVGGVYQPQHF
TRBV20-1	many	.	TRBJ2-3	12	TGCAGTGCTAGAGATAAATTCCCAGCGCAGTATTTT	CSARDKFPAQYF
TRBV25-1	few	.	TRBJ1-5	13	TGTGCCAGCAGTGGGGCGGCGGGACAGCCCCAGCATTTT	CASSGAAGQPQHF
TRBV20-1	many	.	TRBJ2-5	15	TGCAGTGCTATCTCTCGGAGAGCTGGGGTAAAGACCCAGTACTTC	CSAISRRAGVKTQYF
TRBV7-8	.	.	TRBJ2-3	16	TGTGCCAGCAGCTTATTCACAGTCCAGCCCACAGATACGCAGTATTTT	CASSLFTVQPTDTQYF
TRBV20-1	many	.	TRBJ1-2	12	TGCAGTGCTGTCTCGGGGACCCTAGGCTACACCTTC	CSAVSGTLGYTF
TRBV5-1	many	.	TRBJ1-2	13	TGCGCCAGCAGCTGGGACGGAACTATGGACTACACCTTC	CASSWDGTMDYTF
TRBV20-1	.	.	TRBJ2-4	14	TGCAGTGCTAGATCCCCTCTAGCCAAAAACATTCAGTACTTC	CSARSPLAKNIQYF
TRBV7-2	many	.	TRBJ2-5	14	TGTGCCAGCAGCGACGCCAGGGAGGAAGAGACCCAGTACTTC	CASSDAREEETQYF
TRBV5-1	.	.	TRBJ2-3	16	TGCGCCAGCAGCTTGGTGGCTGACCAAGCCACAGATACGCAGTATTTT	CASSLVADQATDTQYF
TRBV12-5	.	TRBD1	TRBJ2-5	15	TGTGCTAGTGGTCCGCTGGGACAGAAACAAGAGACCCAGTACTTC	CASGPLGQKQETQYF
TRBV7-2	.	.	TRBJ2-1	14	TGTGCCAGCACCCCCGGGGGTAGCCTCAATGAGCAGTTCTTC	CASTPGGSLNEQFF
TRBV4-3	few	.	TRBJ2-3	16	TGCGCCAGCAGCCAAGAGGGCCGCCCTCGCACAGATACGCAGTATTTT	CASSQEGRPRTDTQYF
TRBV27	few	.	TRBJ2-3	14	TGTGCCAGCAGTTCAGGCCCCGCCGCAGATACGCAGTATTTT	CASSSGPAADTQYF
TRBV5-1	many	TRBD1	TRBJ2-7	16	TGCGCCAGCAGCTTGGCCGGGACAGGCATTAACTACGAGCAGTACTTC	CASSLAGTGINYEQYF
TRBV12-3/TRBV12-4	.	TRBD1	TRBJ1-5	14	TGTGCCAGCAGTCGCAGGGGGAGCCTACAGCCCCAGCATTTT	CASSRRGSLQPQHF
TRBV15	once	.	TRBJ1-2	13	TGTGCCACCAGCACGGGACGGTCCTATGGCTACACCTTC	CATSTGRSYGYTF
TRBV30	.	.	TRBJ2-1	14	TGTGCCTGGAGTCGAGATGAAGCAAACAATGAGCAGTTCTTC	CAWSRDEANNEQFF
TRBV15	few	TRBD2	TRBJ2-1	15	TGTGCCACCAGCTTACGGACTAGCGGGGGGGCGGAGCAGTTCTTC	CATSLRTSGGAEQFF
TRBV20-1	many	.	TRBJ1-5	16	TGCAGTGCTAGTCGGGCAGCCGGGAATAGCAATCAGCCCCAGCATTTT	CSASRAAGNSNQPQHF
TRBV5-1	few	.	TRBJ1-5	16	TGCGCCAGCAGCCCGGGGGAGCGCGAGGGGAATCAGCCCCAGCATTTT	CASSPGEREGNQPQHF
TRBV20-1	many	.	TRBJ2-3	13	TGCAGTGCTAAACGGGGGTACCCAGATACGCAGTATTTT	CSAKRGYPDTQYF
TRBV20-1	many	TRBD2	TRBJ2-5	16	TGCAGTGCTTCCTTGGGTAGCGGGGGACCTCTCAATACCCAGTACTTC	CSASLGSGGPLNTQYF
TRBV5-5	many	.	TRBJ1-3	14	TGTGCCAGCAGCCCTAGACAGCCTGGAAACACCATATATTTT	CASSPRQPGNTIYF
TRBV12-3/TRBV12-4	.	TRBD2	TRBJ2-3	17	TGTGCCAGCAGCTCCCCCATTCTAGCGGGGGACACAGATACGCAGTATTTT	CASSSPILAGDTDTQYF
TRBV29-1	many	.	TRBJ1-2	15	TGCAGCGTTGTCACAGAGGGCATAGGGGGCTATGGCTACACCTTC	CSVVTEGIGGYGYTF
TRBV20-1	many	TRBD1	TRBJ2-7	15	TGCAGTGCTAGAAAGGGGGCAGGGGGCCGATACGAGCAGTACTTC	CSARKGAGGRYEQYF
TRBV5-5	many	TRBD1	TRBJ1-4	15	TGTGCCAGCAGCTTGGCCGGGACAGAAAGGGAAAAACTGTTTTTT	CASSLAGTEREKLFF
TRBV6-2/TRBV6-3	many	.	TRBJ1-1	13	TGTGCCAGCAGTTATCCGGTGAACACTGAAGCTTTCTTT	CASSYPVNTEAFF
TRBV30	.	.	TRBJ2-7	13	TGTGCCTGGAGTGGACACGGGGCTCTGGAGCAGTACTTC	CAWSGHGALEQYF
TRBV3-1	.	.	TRBJ1-1	11	TGTGCCAGCAGCTACCGACGTGAAGCTTTCTTT	CASSYRREAFF
TRBV27	.	TRBD1	TRBJ2-2	16	TGTGCCAGCAGTCTCACAGGGGGGTTGTACACCGGGGAGCTGTTTTTT	CASSLTGGLYTGELFF